This T cell receptor (beta chain) was identified in a study of CD8+CD57+ T cells in acquired aplastic anemia. Across the whole study: The mean DNA yield obtained from sorted CD4+ and CD8+ cells came to about 3 ug.

This clonotype occurred once. Its antigen remains unidentified. Findings of the study overall: Patients showed no significant difference from controls in CD8+ Simpson's diversity.

J lost 0 bases, V lost 4 bases, and 3 bases had no gene match. Looked up from germline, CDR1 is LNHDA and CDR2 is SQIVND (reference sequence). The CDR3 contains 15 residues. Sequencing was done on patients that had shown CD8+CD57+ cell expansion by flow cytometry. Genomic DNA constituted the template upon which TCR beta VDJ and CDR3 profiling was performed. TCRdb itself ran the reads through MiXCR, one entry per CDR3 protein. The table includes about 98,000 distinct CDR3 sequences, less than 75% detected once. Sequenced material: sorted CD4+, CD8+, or CD8+CD57+ T cells (not recorded which) from PBMCs. The TCR sequence derives from a human donor with aplastic anemia. V usage is TRBV19 and J usage is TRBJ2-7, with 10 bases matching TRBD2. CDR3 residues: CASSNSGGRSYEQYF. The CDR3 DNA reads as TGTGCCAGTAGTAATAGCGGGGGGCGCTCCTACGAGCAGTACTTC.